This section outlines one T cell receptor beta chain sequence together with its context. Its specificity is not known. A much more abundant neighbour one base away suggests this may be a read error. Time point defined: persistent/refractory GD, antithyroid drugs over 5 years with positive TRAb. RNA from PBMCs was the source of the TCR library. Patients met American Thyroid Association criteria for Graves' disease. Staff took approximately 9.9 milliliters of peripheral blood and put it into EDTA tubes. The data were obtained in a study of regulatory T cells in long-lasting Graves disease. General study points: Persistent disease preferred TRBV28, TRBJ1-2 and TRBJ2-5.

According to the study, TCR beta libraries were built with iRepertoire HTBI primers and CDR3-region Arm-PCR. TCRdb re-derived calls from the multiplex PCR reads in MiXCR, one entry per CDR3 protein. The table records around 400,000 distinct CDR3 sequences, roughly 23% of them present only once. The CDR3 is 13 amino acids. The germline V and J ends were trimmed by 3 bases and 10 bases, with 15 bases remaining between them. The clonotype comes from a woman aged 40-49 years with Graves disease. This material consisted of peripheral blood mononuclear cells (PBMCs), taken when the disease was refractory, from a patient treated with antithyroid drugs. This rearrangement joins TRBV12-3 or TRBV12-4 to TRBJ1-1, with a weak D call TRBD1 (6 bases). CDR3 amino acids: CASSLGRGAGAFF. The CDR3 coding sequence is TGTGCCAGCAGTTTGGGCAGGGGCGCTGGAGCTTTCTTT.